The 14 T cell receptor beta chains given below trace back to one sample, sequenced in a study of cytomegalovirus exposure and HLA in healthy donors. Researchers ran the PCR with 60 Vbeta and 13 Jbeta primers. Only in-frame clones appear in the TCRdb table, and some are missing; sequencing was by immunoSEQ multiplex PCR. Here the sample spans over 150,000 clones, roughly four fifths being singletons. The sample was PBMCs. These TCRs come from a woman aged 50 to 60 in good health and CMV-seropositive.

The chain has TRBV5-6 and TRBJ1-1, with D tentatively TRBD1 (5 bases). Trimming cost V 0 bases and J 10 bases, with 16 bases left between them. The germline V gene encodes CDR1 SGHDT and CDR2 YYEEEE. CDR3 length: 14 residues. CDR3 bases: TGTGCCAGCAGCTTGGACCGTGGGACTGGTGCAGCTTTCTTT. Translated: CASSLDRGTGAAFF.

This rearrangement joins TRBV5-1 to TRBJ2-5, with D possibly TRBD2 on 7 matching bases. The V end was cut by 3 bases, the J end by 5 bases, with 17 bases between. The germline CDR1 and CDR2 sequences are SGHRS and YFSETQ. CDR3 size: 15 residues. The CDR3 nucleotides are TGCGCCAGCAGCTATCTCGGGGGGCCAGGGGAGACCCAGTACTTC. It yields the protein CASSYLGGPGETQYF.

This clone was seen a few times. J is TRBJ2-3 and V is TRBV9, with 7 bases identical to TRBD2. V lost 6 bases, J lost 2 bases, and 6 bases stayed unmatched. The CDR3 consists of 14 residues. Germline-derived CDR1 and CDR2 are SGDLS and YYNGEE. CDR3 bases: TGTGCCAGCACCGAAGCGGGGATCACAGATACGCAGTATTTT. This sequence encodes CASTEAGITDTQYF.

The V call is TRBV6-5, the J call TRBJ1-3; D may be TRBD1 (5 bases). Trimming stripped 4 bases from V and 2 bases from J, with 15 bases between. The CDR3 totals 16 residues. Germline CDR1 and CDR2: MNHEY and SVGAGI. CDR3: CASSSGFSGAGNTIYF. The CDR3 nucleotides read TGTGCCAGCAGTTCGGGGTTTTCGGGGGCTGGAAACACCATATATTTT.

This clone was detected once. The V call is TRBV19, the J call TRBJ2-5; 9 bases line up with TRBD2. Germline CDR1 reads LNHDA; CDR2 reads SQIVND (reference sequence). Trimming cost V 3 bases and J 2 bases; bases outside gene matches: 7. The CDR3 has 16 amino acids. The DNA for the CDR3 is TGTGCCAGTAGTATTTCTAGCGGGGAATTACAAGAGACCCAGTACTTC. Protein: CASSISSGELQETQYF.

The J gene is TRBJ2-7, the V gene TRBV10-2; maybe TRBD2 (6 bases). Trimming took off 7 bases at V and 2 bases at J, with 15 bases between the two ends. Germline V gene data show CDR1 as WSHSY and CDR2 as SAAADI. This CDR3 is built from 14 residues. The CDR3 spells CASTPTGLTYEQYF. CDR3 bases: TGCGCCAGCACACCCACGGGACTCACCTACGAGCAGTACTTC.

This chain uses TRBV10-1 with TRBJ2-7, with TRBD1 matching over 7 bases. This CDR3 has 10 residues. From germline, CDR1 is WNHNN and CDR2 SYGVQD (reference sequence). Trimming removed 8 bases from V and 9 bases from J; junction bases left unmatched: 4. CDR3 nucleotide sequence: TGCGCCAGCCTCCCAGGGGGGCAGTACTTC. Translation: CASLPGGQYF.

J is TRBJ2-5 and V is TRBV4-1; weak D call: TRBD1 (5 bases). Germline CDR1 and CDR2: MGHRA and YSYEKL. CDR3 length: 12 residues. Trimming took 2 bases from V and 5 from J, leaving 6 bases between them. The CDR3 DNA reads TGCGCCAGCAGCCAAAAGGGGGAGACCCAGTACTTC. Translation gives CASSQKGETQYF.

The J gene is TRBJ1-1, the V gene TRBV4-1; D perhaps matches TRBD1 (6 bases). Per germline, CDR1 MGHRA and CDR2 YSYEKL. This CDR3 region has 14 residues. Trimming took off 0 bases at V and 10 bases at J, with 15 bases between the two ends. CDR3 amino acids: CASSQDSGGRRAFF. The CDR3 region has the DNA TGCGCCAGCAGCCAAGATTCCGGGGGGCGAAGAGCTTTCTTT.

The genes are TRBV2 and TRBJ2-5, with TRBD1 identical over 8 bases. The end of the DNA aligns better with TRBJ2-7, so the J call may be wrong. The germline V gene has CDR1 SNHLY and CDR2 FYNNEI. This CDR3 region has 14 residues. The CDR3, as DNA: TGTGCCAGCAGTGAACAGGGGGCCGCCTACGAGCAGTACTTC. Encoded protein: CASSEQGAAYEQYF.

This chain links TRBV19 with TRBJ2-5; TRBD1 matches 10 bases. The CDR3 has 15 amino acids. V gave up 3 bases and J gave up 5 bases; unmatched junction bases: 6. Germline CDR1 is LNHDA and CDR2 is SQIVND (reference sequence). The CDR3 here is CASSMGQGMEETQYF. CDR3 DNA: TGTGCCAGTAGTATGGGACAGGGGATGGAGGAGACCCAGTACTTC. Full variable domain (remainder filled in from reference TRBV19 and TRBJ2-5): DGGITQSPKYLFRKEGQNVTLSCEQNLNHDAMYWYRQDPGQGLRLIYYSQIVNDFQKGDIAEGYSVSREKKESFPLTVTSAQKNPTAFYLCASSMGQGMEETQYFGPGTRLLVL.

This clone was observed a handful of times. The rearrangement joins TRBV5-1 to TRBJ2-3; possibly TRBD1 for D (5 bases). From germline, CDR1 is SGHRS and CDR2 YFSETQ. Trimming removed 0 bases from V and 5 bases from J, with 7 bases in between. This CDR3 comprises 13 residues. The CDR3 is CASSLERGDTQYF. DNA of the CDR3: TGCGCCAGCAGCTTGGAAAGGGGAGATACGCAGTATTTT. The full variable domain, in which reference TRBV5-1 and TRBJ2-3 provide the parts outside the CDR3, is KAGVTQTPRYLIKTRGQQVTLSCSPISGHRSVSWYQQTPGQGLQFLFEYFSETQRNKGNFPGRFSGRQFSNSRSEMNVSTLELGDSALYLCASSLERGDTQYFGPGTRLTVL.

V and J are TRBV6-5 and TRBJ1-5; TRBD1 matches 10 bases. Germline V CDR1 and CDR2: MNHEY, SVGAGI. Unmatched junction bases numbered 6, after V lost 6 bases and J lost 4 bases. This CDR3 is built from 15 residues. CDR3 amino acids: CASRGGTGDNQPQHF. In nucleotides, the CDR3 is TGTGCCAGCAGGGGCGGGACAGGGGATAATCAGCCCCAGCATTTT.

This clone was observed a handful of times. This chain uses TRBV18 with TRBJ1-1; 8 bases line up with TRBD1. Per germline, CDR1 KGHSH and CDR2 LQKENI. CDR3 length: 15 residues. After removal of 0 bases from V and 7 bases from J, the junction contained 7 bases not matched to a gene. The CDR3 coding sequence is TGTGCCAGCTCACCACCGGCCCAGGGGGCTAATGAAGCTTTCTTT. It encodes CASSPPAQGANEAFF.